One and the same sample provided the 15 T cell receptor beta chains below, sequenced in a study of shared clonotypes between healthy human individuals. Assay: immunoSEQ multiplex PCR; the TCRdb copy retains only in-frame clones and omits some. Here the sample spans 600,000 to 750,000 clones, less than 80% being singletons. The sequencing input was memory CD4+ T cells sorted from blood. The subset here: CD45RA-negative fraction. The receptors derive from a woman aged 30 to 39 in good health.

The chain employs TRBV7-9 and TRBJ2-7; D gene ambiguous. The germline V gene encodes CDR1 SEHNR and CDR2 FQNEAQ (reference sequence). This CDR3 comprises 11 residues. Trimming left V 10 bases short and J 7 bases short, with 14 bases between. CDR3 sequence: CATQNRSEQYF. CDR3 nucleotides: TGTGCCACTCAAAATAGATCTGAGCAGTACTTC.

This clone was seen a few times. At the DNA level, this CDR3 is encoded by other sequences in the same sample as well. V usage is TRBV28 and J usage is TRBJ1-5; D unresolved. CDR3 length: 12 residues. V was trimmed by 2 bases and J by 7 bases, leaving 6 bases between them. Germline V gene lookup returns CDR1 MDHEN and CDR2 SYDVKM. This chain's CDR3 is CASSLPGQPQHF. The CDR3 DNA reads TGTGCCAGCAGTTTACCTGGACAGCCCCAGCATTTT.

This clone was observed a few times. The CDR3 region is CASSPLGTSDYGYTF. In DNA form, the CDR3 reads TGTGCCAGCTCACCACTAGGGACGTCGGACTATGGCTACACCTTC. The chain employs TRBV18 and TRBJ1-2, with D perhaps TRBD1 (5 bases). The CDR3 consists of 15 residues. Trimming removed 1 base from V and 3 bases from J, with 12 bases in between. CDR1 is KGHSH, CDR2 LQKENI, per germline.

The V and J genes are TRBV2 and TRBJ2-2; unclear D gene. This CDR3 has 13 amino acids. V gave up 8 bases and J gave up 7 bases, with 14 bases separating them. CDR1 and CDR2 from the germline V gene are SNHLY and FYNNEI. Written as DNA, the CDR3 is TGTGCCAGCTATAGGGAATTCGGCGGGGAGCTGTTTTTT. Amino acid sequence: CASYREFGGELFF.

This clone was found a few times. V gene TRBV5-1 combines with J gene TRBJ2-1; D might be TRBD1 (6 bases). The germline gives CDR1 SGHRS, CDR2 YFSETQ. The CDR3 length is 15 residues. The germline V and J ends were trimmed by 2 bases and 5 bases, with 14 bases remaining between them. CDR3 nucleotides: TGCGCCAGCAGCTTCACAGGGTGGAGTAACAATGAGCAGTTCTTC. Protein: CASSFTGWSNNEQFF.

This chain joins TRBV6-5 and TRBJ2-7; 7 nucleotides agree with TRBD2. CDR3 length: 16 residues. V lost 2 bases to trimming and J lost 4 bases; unmatched junction nucleotides: 11. From germline, CDR1 is MNHEY and CDR2 SVGAGI. The CDR3 loop is CASSYRGRASGYEQYF. The CDR3 region has the DNA TGTGCCAGCAGTTACCGGGGGAGGGCCTCCGGGTACGAGCAGTACTTC.

The chain combines TRBV9 with TRBJ2-3; 9 bases line up with TRBD2. Germline CDR1 and CDR2: SGDLS and YYNGEE. J lost 2 bases, V lost 4 bases, and 8 bases had no gene match. The CDR3 covers 16 residues. The CDR3 nucleotides are TGTGCCAGCAGCTTTCAGACTAGCGGTGACACAGATACGCAGTATTTT. Translated: CASSFQTSGDTDTQYF. Supplemented by reference TRBV9 and TRBJ2-3, the full variable domain reads DSGVTQTPKHLITATGQRVTLRCSPRSGDLSVYWYQQSLDQGLQFLIQYYNGEERAKGNILERFSAQQFPDLHSELNLSSLELGDSALYFCASSFQTSGDTDTQYFGPGTRLTVL.

The V call is TRBV19, the J call TRBJ2-5; no clear D. Germline V lookup: CDR1 LNHDA, CDR2 SQIVND (reference sequence). Trimming stripped 6 bases from V and 0 bases from J, with 5 bases between. The CDR3 contains 12 residues. CDR3 amino acids: CASRQNQETQYF. The CDR3 region has the DNA TGTGCCAGTAGACAGAACCAAGAGACCCAGTACTTC.

This clone is a singleton in its sample. The V call is TRBV6-6, the J call TRBJ2-1, with D maybe TRBD2 (6 bases). This CDR3 region has 14 residues. Per germline, CDR1 MNHNY and CDR2 SVGAGI (reference sequence). The V and J ends lost 5 bases and 9 bases respectively, with 17 bases between them. The DNA for the CDR3 is TGTGCCAGCAGTCCGTCCGGGGGAGAGACTGAGCAGTTCTTC. Encoded protein: CASSPSGGETEQFF.

The chain couples TRBV18 to TRBJ2-7; 9 bases are a match to TRBD1. The germline gives CDR1 KGHSH, CDR2 LQKENI. V lost 6 bases and J lost 6; bases outside the gene matches: 9. This CDR3 contains 14 residues. The CDR3 reads CASSPGQGHGEQYF. In DNA, the CDR3 is TGTGCCAGCTCTCCGGGACAGGGTCACGGCGAGCAGTACTTC.

The gene calls are TRBV19 and TRBJ2-7; tentative D call: TRBD1 (6 bases). Germline-derived CDR1 and CDR2 are LNHDA and SQIVND (reference sequence). Trimming removed 7 bases from V and 6 bases from J, with 16 bases in between. The length of the CDR3 is 13 residues. DNA of the CDR3: TGTGCCAGTACTGCGTCAGGGGAAGGCGAGCAGTACTTC. Amino acids: CASTASGEGEQYF.

This chain connects TRBV5-1 to TRBJ2-7, with 7 positions matching TRBD2. V shed 4 bases and J 7 bases; nucleotides not matched to a gene: 11. The V gene's germline CDR1 is SGHRS and CDR2 YFSETQ. This CDR3 comprises 14 residues. DNA for the CDR3: TGCGCCAGCAGCCCGAGGGGCCCCGGGAGGGAGCAGTACTTC. Its translation is CASSPRGPGREQYF.

CDR3 protein: CASSARGSYEQYF. The CDR3 DNA is TGTGCCAGCAGCGCTAGGGGCTCCTACGAGCAGTACTTC. The chain links TRBV7-7 to TRBJ2-7, with TRBD1 as a possible D gene (5 bases). V lost 5 bases and J lost 0, with 8 bases in between. The germline CDR1 and CDR2 sequences are SSHAT and FNYEAQ (reference sequence). The CDR3 covers 13 residues.

The chain combines TRBV10-3 with TRBJ2-3; TRBD2 matches at 7 bases. The germline V gene encodes CDR1 ENHRY and CDR2 SYGVKD. The ends lost 0 bases at V and 2 bases at J; junction bases unmatched: 8. The CDR3 is 17 amino acids. The CDR3 nucleotides are TGTGCCATCAGTGAGTCGATAAGGAGCGGGAACACAGATACGCAGTATTTT. Its translation: CAISESIRSGNTDTQYF.

The sample holds one count of this clone. V and J are TRBV4-1 and TRBJ2-5; D is perhaps TRBD2 (5 bases). Trimming shortened V by 1 base and J by 2 bases, and 14 bases separated the two germline ends. Germline V lookup: CDR1 MGHRA, CDR2 YSYEKL. The CDR3 runs to 16 residues. CDR3 region: CASSQGPLGGQETQYF. The CDR3 bases are TGCGCCAGCAGCCAAGGGCCTCTAGGAGGTCAAGAGACCCAGTACTTC.